The next 14 T cell receptor beta chains were all read from a single sample in a study of blood T cell repertoires in COVID-19. Some clones are missing from TCRdb's copy, which holds only in-frame ones; the method was immunoSEQ multiplex PCR. Among over 150,000 clones listed, over 80% were seen once. Sequencing used peripheral blood. Receptors originate from a woman between 65 and 79 years old with COVID-19, enrolled during active disease.

The chain recombines TRBV4-2 with TRBJ2-1; 8 positions match TRBD2. The CDR3 contains 15 residues. J gave up 0 bases and V 4 bases, and 2 bases lay outside the gene matches. Germline values: CDR1 LGHNA, CDR2 YNFKEQ. This CDR3 is CASSPSGSSYNEQFF. CDR3 nucleotide sequence: TGTGCCAGCAGCCCAAGCGGGAGCTCCTACAATGAGCAGTTCTTC.

The CDR3 here is CASSAFQGSPEFF. The CDR3 DNA reads as TGCGCCAGCAGTGCGTTCCAGGGGAGCCCAGAGTTCTTC. The chain couples TRBV10-1 to TRBJ2-1, with a weak D call TRBD1 (6 bases). V lost 4 bases, J lost 14 bases, and 18 bases lay in between. The CDR3 extends over 13 amino acids. The germline V gene encodes CDR1 WNHNN and CDR2 SYGVQD (reference sequence).

The chain employs TRBV11-2 and TRBJ2-7; 7 bases are a match to TRBD1. In germline, CDR1 is SGHAT, CDR2 FQNNGV. Losses at the gene ends were 4 bases for V and 0 bases for J; bases not matched to a gene: 3. CDR3 length equals 14 residues. The CDR3 loop reads CASSSRQGSYEQYF. As DNA, the CDR3 is TGTGCCAGCAGCTCTCGACAGGGCTCCTACGAGCAGTACTTC.

The rearrangement links TRBV7-3 to TRBJ2-1, with 12 bases fitting TRBD2. With 5 bases clipped from V and 4 bases from J, the junction kept 6 bases outside the gene matches. The germline CDR1 and CDR2 sequences are SGHTA and FQGTGA. The CDR3 has 16 residues. The chain's CDR3 is CASSRTGTSGYNEQFF. The CDR3 region has the DNA TGTGCCAGCAGCCGAACCGGGACTAGCGGGTACAATGAGCAGTTCTTC.

The chain joins TRBV11-2 to TRBJ1-1, with a tentative D call TRBD1 (5 bases). The germline CDR1 and CDR2 sequences are SGHAT and FQNNGV. Trimming removed 5 bases at V and 0 bases at J, with 10 bases between. CDR3 length equals 14 residues. The chain's CDR3 is CASSMGLLNTEAFF. The DNA of the CDR3 is TGTGCCAGCAGCATGGGACTGTTGAACACTGAAGCTTTCTTT.

The chain carries TRBV9 and TRBJ1-1, with D hard to call. The germline V gene encodes CDR1 SGDLS and CDR2 YYNGEE. Trimming took off 3 bases at V and 4 bases at J, with 13 bases between the two ends. There are 14 residues in the CDR3. CDR3 sequence (DNA): TGTGCCAGCAGCGCCGCCGCCGAGGGCACTGAAGCTTTCTTT. Translation gives CASSAAAEGTEAFF.

The rearrangement links TRBV10-3 to TRBJ1-2; D not certain. CDR3 size: 14 residues. CDR1 is ENHRY and CDR2 is SYGVKD in the germline V gene. V lost 10 bases and J 0 bases, leaving 15 bases between the germline ends. The DNA of the CDR3 is TGTGCCAGCGCGTCGAACCCATCTAACTATGGCTACACCTTC. Translation gives CASASNPSNYGYTF.

The V call is TRBV6-5, the J call TRBJ2-7; the match to TRBD1 covers 8 bases. Germline trimming cut 8 bases from V and 2 bases from J; bases unmatched to any gene: 11. Germline CDR1 MNHEY, CDR2 SVGAGI. This CDR3 comprises 15 residues. CDR3 protein: CASGTGGTLAYEQYF. DNA for the CDR3: TGTGCCAGCGGGACAGGCGGGACCCTAGCCTACGAGCAGTACTTC.

The chain is built from TRBV9 and TRBJ2-1; 9 bases fit TRBD2. Germline V CDR1 and CDR2: SGDLS, YYNGEE. CDR3 size: 16 residues. The ends lost 4 bases at V and 6 bases at J; junction bases unmatched: 11. CDR3 residues: CASSPSRTSGFNEQFF. CDR3 DNA: TGTGCCAGCAGCCCAAGTAGAACTAGCGGGTTCAATGAGCAGTTCTTC.

The chain carries TRBV27 and TRBJ2-1, with 15 bases that match TRBD2. CDR3 length: 18 amino acids. J lost 8 bases, V lost 3 bases, and 11 bases had no gene match. Germline lookup yields CDR1 MNHEY and CDR2 SMNVEV (reference sequence). CDR3 coding DNA: TGTGCCAGCAGTTTTAGGACTAGCGGGAGGGGTAATACCCATGAGCAGTTCTTC. Protein product: CASSFRTSGRGNTHEQFF.

This chain joins TRBV5-6 and TRBJ1-5; D is unclear. The V gene's germline CDR1 is SGHDT and CDR2 YYEEEE. The CDR3 extends over 13 amino acids. The V end lost 4 bases, the J end lost 2 bases, and 7 bases lay between the germline ends. CDR3 in amino acids: CASSRRGNQPQHF. The CDR3 DNA is TGTGCCAGCAGCCGGAGGGGCAATCAGCCCCAGCATTTT.

V gene TRBV5-1 combines with J gene TRBJ2-1; 8 bases are shared with TRBD2. J was trimmed by 0 bases and V by 4 bases; bases with no gene match: 6. CDR1 and CDR2 (germline): SGHRS, YFSETQ. This CDR3 has 16 residues. CDR3 nucleotide sequence: TGCGCCAGCAGCCCTCCGGGACTAGTCTCCTACAATGAGCAGTTCTTC. It translates to CASSPPGLVSYNEQFF.

This sequence joins TRBV5-6 and TRBJ2-1, with 7 bases identical to TRBD1. Germline CDR1 and CDR2: SGHDT and YYEEEE. This CDR3 has 15 amino acids. After removal of 6 bases from V and 2 bases from J, the junction contained 8 bases not matched to a gene. As DNA, the CDR3 is TGTGCCAGCAATTTGAAGGACAGGCCCTACAATGAGCAGTTCTTC. It codes for CASNLKDRPYNEQFF.

The chain is built from TRBV6-2 or TRBV6-3 and TRBJ2-4, with 7 bases that match TRBD1. Germline CDR1 MNHEY, CDR2 SVGEGT. CDR3 size: 14 residues. The V and J ends lost 7 bases and 0 bases, in that order; junction bases with no gene match: 3. The CDR3 DNA follows: TGTGCCAGCATCCCAGGGGGAGCCAAAAACATTCAGTACTTC. This gives the protein CASIPGGAKNIQYF.